This entry lists 6 T cell receptor beta chains sequenced from one sample in a study of neoadjuvant anti-PD-1 for oral cavity cancer. Time point denoted: after neoadjuvant nivolumab, at surgical resection. Sequencing used immunoSEQ multiplex PCR; TCRdb keeps in-frame clones, though not all of them. Among 55,000 to 75,000 clones listed, 86% were seen once. Material: PBMCs, obtained after nivolumab (anti-PD-1) treatment. These receptor sequences come from a person aged 35 to 85 with oral cavity squamous cell carcinoma.

This chain uses TRBV13 with TRBJ2-1; 10 bases map to TRBD1. From germline, CDR1 is PRHDT and CDR2 FYEKMQ (reference sequence). Unmatched junction bases numbered 10, after V lost 4 bases and J lost 7 bases. The CDR3 has 16 residues. This CDR3 reads CASSSLAGTGENEQFF. CDR3 bases: TGTGCCAGCAGCTCTTTAGCCGGGACAGGGGAAAATGAGCAGTTCTTC.

A single count supports this clone. The V and J genes are TRBV29-1 and TRBJ1-1; a weak D match, TRBD1 (5 bases). The CDR3 is made up of 14 amino acids. V was pared by 4 bases and J by 11 bases, with 23 bases between. Germline lookup yields CDR1 SQVTM and CDR2 ANQGSEA. In DNA form, the CDR3 reads TGCAGCGTTGTCAACAGGATGGGCTTGAGAATCGCTTTCTTT. This translates into CSVVNRMGLRIAFF.

This clone showed up just a few times. The rearrangement joins TRBV5-1 to TRBJ1-1; TRBD1 is a possible D gene (6 bases). V was trimmed by 4 bases and J by 1 base, leaving 14 bases between them. Germline lookup yields CDR1 SGHRS and CDR2 YFSETQ. The CDR3 is 15 amino acids. The CDR3 protein is CASSPLAGANTEAFF. The CDR3 nucleotides read TGCGCCAGCAGCCCCTTGGCAGGGGCGAACACTGAAGCTTTCTTT.

The J gene is TRBJ2-7, the V gene TRBV11-2, with a weak D call TRBD1 (6 bases). Germline loops: CDR1 SGHAT, CDR2 FQNNGV. Deletions cut 1 base from V and 2 bases from J, with 9 bases between. The CDR3 totals 14 residues. The CDR3 nucleotides are TGTGCCAGCAGCTTAGGTAGACAGGCCTACGAGCAGTACTTC. Encoded protein: CASSLGRQAYEQYF.

V usage is TRBV7-7 and J usage is TRBJ2-1, with TRBD1 matching 7 bases. Germline CDR1 and CDR2: SSHAT and FNYEAQ (reference sequence). There are 14 residues in the CDR3. V gave up 5 bases and J gave up 3 bases; unmatched junction bases: 4. The CDR3, as DNA: TGTGCCAGCAGCCAGGGGACAGTCTACAATGAGCAGTTCTTC. This gives the protein CASSQGTVYNEQFF.

The V call is TRBV14, the J call TRBJ2-3; 8 nucleotides align to TRBD1. The germline V gene has CDR1 SGHDN and CDR2 FVKESK. CDR3 length equals 15 residues. The junction had 7 bases not matched to a gene; V was cut back by 6 bases and J by 2 bases. The CDR3 region is CASRKRQGPTDTQYF. CDR3 bases: TGTGCCAGCAGGAAGAGACAGGGGCCCACAGATACGCAGTATTTT.